This passage covers 23 T cell receptor beta chains from one sample sequenced in a study of glioma-infiltrating T cells after dendritic cell vaccination. The sample's time point: after dendritic cell vaccination, including at tumor progression/relapse. Only in-frame clones appear in the TCRdb table, and some are missing; sequencing was by immunoSEQ multiplex PCR. Found here are around 60,000 clones, roughly nine tenths of them singletons; the top ten hold around 10%. Sequenced here: blood, sampled after dendritic cell vaccination. These receptors originate from a human donor with glioblastoma.

This clone was seen more than once but under ten times. Here the CDR3 DNA reads TGTGCCAGCAGCACCTGGGACAGACGAGAGACCCAGTACTTC. The encoded protein is CASSTWDRRETQYF. The chain joins TRBV5-6 to TRBJ2-5; TRBD1 agrees at 7 bases. Trimming cost V 4 bases and J 4 bases; bases outside gene matches: 7. The germline V gene has CDR1 SGHDT and CDR2 YYEEEE. The CDR3 is made up of 14 amino acids. The full variable domain, rest sourced from reference TRBV5-6 and TRBJ2-5, is DAGVTQSPTHLIKTRGQQVTLRCSPKSGHDTVSWYQQALGQGPQFIFQYYEEEERQRGNFPDRFSGHQFPNYSSELNVNALLLGDSALYLCASSTWDRRETQYFGPGTRLLVL.

The chain links TRBV9 to TRBJ2-1, with TRBD2 identical over 7 bases. Germline V gives CDR1 SGDLS, CDR2 YYNGEE. The CDR3 is 15 residues long. The V gene end was trimmed by 4 bases and the J gene end by 0 bases; junction bases not matched to a gene: 4. CDR3 bases: TGTGCCAGCAGCCCAGGCGGGAGCTCCTACAATGAGCAGTTCTTC. This sequence encodes CASSPGGSSYNEQFF.

The chain uses TRBV2 and TRBJ2-3; D is unclear. The CDR3 consists of 14 residues. CDR1 SNHLY and CDR2 FYNNEI come from the germline V gene. V gave up 8 bases and J gave up 0 bases, with 12 bases separating them. The CDR3 loop is CASVPLLSTDTQYF. CDR3 DNA: TGTGCCAGCGTTCCCCTCTTGAGCACAGATACGCAGTATTTT.

This chain links TRBV9 with TRBJ2-2, with TRBD2 matching 8 bases. Germline V gene sequence: CDR1 SGDLS, CDR2 YYNGEE. V lost 0 bases and J lost 4; bases outside the gene matches: 8. This CDR3 is built from 17 residues. CDR3 in amino acids: CASSVGLAGRVTGELFF. CDR3 DNA: TGTGCCAGCAGCGTAGGATTAGCGGGAAGGGTCACCGGGGAGCTGTTTTTT.

The chain has TRBV5-4 and TRBJ1-1; possible D gene TRBD1, 6 bases. The CDR3 runs 14 residues. The germline CDR1 and CDR2 sequences are SGHNT and YYREEE (reference sequence). The V gene lost 4 bases and the J gene lost 3 bases, with 13 bases spanning the gap. The CDR3 DNA reads as TGTGCCAGCAGCCTAGGGGGGGCGGACACTGAAGCTTTCTTT. It yields the protein CASSLGGADTEAFF.

This chain uses TRBV19 with TRBJ2-7, with TRBD2 matching over 12 bases. The CDR3 loop spans 14 amino acids. Germline CDR1 reads LNHDA; CDR2 reads SQIVND (reference sequence). V dropped 3 bases and J dropped 4; count of bases not matched to a gene: 1. CDR3 nucleotides: TGTGCCAGTAGTATGACTAGCGGGAGTTACGAGCAGTACTTC. This gives the protein CASSMTSGSYEQYF. Filled out from reference TRBV19 and TRBJ2-7, the complete variable domain reads DGGITQSPKYLFRKEGQNVTLSCEQNLNHDAMYWYRQDPGQGLRLIYYSQIVNDFQKGDIAEGYSVSREKKESFPLTVTSAQKNPTAFYLCASSMTSGSYEQYFGPGTRLTVT.

The genes are TRBV30 and TRBJ2-5; 7 bases map to TRBD1. Germline loops: CDR1 GTSNPN, CDR2 SVGIG (reference sequence). CDR3 length: 10 amino acids. J gave up 11 bases and V 5 bases, and 5 bases lay outside the gene matches. CDR3 region: CAWARDSQYF. The DNA of the CDR3 is TGTGCCTGGGCCCGGGACAGTCAGTACTTC. Supplemented by reference TRBV30 and TRBJ2-5, the full variable domain reads SQTIHQWPATLVQPVGSPLSLECTVEGTSNPNLYWYRQAAGRGLQLLFYSVGIGQISSEVPQNLSASRPQDRQFILSSKKLLLSDSGFYLCAWARDSQYFGPGTRLLVL.

This chain connects TRBV5-4 to TRBJ1-1, with 7 nucleotides matching TRBD1. Germline lookup yields CDR1 SGHNT and CDR2 YYREEE (reference sequence). CDR3 size: 16 residues. Trimming removed 4 bases from V and 4 bases from J; junction bases left unmatched: 13. CDR3 loop: CASSPRGAGWVTEAFF. In DNA form, the CDR3 reads TGTGCCAGCAGCCCCAGGGGGGCAGGGTGGGTCACTGAAGCTTTCTTT. Complete variable domain (other parts from reference TRBV5-4 and TRBJ1-1): ETGVTQSPTHLIKTRGQQVTLRCSSQSGHNTVSWYQQALGQGPQFIFQYYREEENGRGNFPPRFSGLQFPNYSSELNVNALELDDSALYLCASSPRGAGWVTEAFFGQGTRLTVV.

This sequence joins TRBV29-1 and TRBJ2-7; a weak D match, TRBD2 (5 bases). Germline V gives CDR1 SQVTM, CDR2 ANQGSEA. The CDR3 runs 14 residues. V shed 5 bases and J shed 3 bases, with 17 bases lying between them. The CDR3 here is CSVRQAAEGYEQYF. The CDR3 bases are TGCAGCGTTCGCCAAGCGGCGGAAGGCTACGAGCAGTACTTC.

This clone has just one count. The chain combines TRBV10-2 with TRBJ1-1; D is possibly TRBD1 (6 bases). This CDR3 contains 15 residues. The V end lost 2 bases, the J end lost 5 bases, and 15 bases lay between the germline ends. Germline loops: CDR1 WSHSY, CDR2 SAAADI. In nucleotides, the CDR3 is TGCGCCAGCAGTGAGGGACAGCGCTTAGGGACTGAAGCTTTCTTT. Its protein product is CASSEGQRLGTEAFF.

The V call is TRBV6-5, the J call TRBJ1-5, with a tentative D call TRBD1 (5 bases). CDR1 is MNHEY and CDR2 is SVGAGI in the germline V gene. V lost 6 bases and J lost 11, with 20 bases in between. The CDR3 is 14 amino acids. The CDR3: CASSSGTARGAQHF. The CDR3 DNA sequence: TGTGCCAGCAGCTCCGGGACTGCGCGTGGGGCCCAGCATTTT.

The chain uses TRBV6-4 and TRBJ1-1, with 9 bases matching TRBD1. CDR1 is MRHNA, CDR2 SNTAGT, per germline. The CDR3 is 15 amino acids. With 4 bases clipped from V and 3 bases from J, the junction kept 6 bases outside the gene matches. The CDR3 reads CASSGGTGPYTEAFF. CDR3 DNA sequence: TGTGCCAGCAGTGGGGGGACAGGGCCTTACACTGAAGCTTTCTTT.

This CDR3 reads CASLSPGQGPEAFF. CDR3 in DNA: TGTGCCAGTTTGTCCCCGGGACAGGGACCTGAAGCTTTCTTT. The V call is TRBV19, the J call TRBJ1-1, with 9 bases identical to TRBD1. The CDR3 has 14 amino acids. The germline V gene encodes CDR1 LNHDA and CDR2 SQIVND (reference sequence). Germline trimming cut 8 bases from V and 6 bases from J; bases unmatched to any gene: 10.

Only one count was recorded for this clone. The genes are TRBV15 and TRBJ2-7; 9 bases are shared with TRBD2. This CDR3 spans 13 amino acids. With 7 bases clipped from V and 5 bases from J, the junction kept 6 bases outside the gene matches. CDR1 and CDR2 (germline): LNHNV, YYDKDF (reference sequence). In DNA form, the CDR3 reads TGTGCCACCACGGGGACTAGCAACCACGAGCAGTACTTC. Protein product: CATTGTSNHEQYF.

The gene calls are TRBV4-3 and TRBJ1-2; D is ambiguous. Deletions cut 1 base from V and 8 bases from J, with 17 bases between. The CDR3 has 15 amino acids. Looked up from germline, CDR1 is LGHNA and CDR2 is YSLEER. The CDR3 is CASSQGAQVGGGYTF. The CDR3 coding sequence is TGCGCCAGCAGCCAAGGCGCCCAAGTCGGCGGCGGCTACACCTTC.

V gene TRBV6-5 combines with J gene TRBJ1-1; possible D gene TRBD1, 6 bases. This CDR3 has 12 amino acids. Germline-derived CDR1 and CDR2 are MNHEY and SVGAGI. Trimming took 6 bases from V and 7 from J, leaving 12 bases between them. The CDR3 sequence: CASSKGQLEAFF. The DNA of the CDR3 is TGTGCCAGCAGCAAAGGACAGCTTGAAGCTTTCTTT.

The V and J genes are TRBV4-2 and TRBJ2-5, with 10 bases fitting TRBD2. The DNA end is a closer match to TRBJ2-7, so the J assignment may be wrong. Germline V CDR1 and CDR2: LGHNA, YNFKEQ. The CDR3 contains 16 residues. CDR3 sequence reads: CASSLVASGRDYEQYF. Written as DNA, the CDR3 is TGTGCCAGCTCGCTCGTAGCGAGCGGGAGGGACTACGAGCAGTACTTC.

Notes on this clone: Germline is not matched at one junction end, which may reflect a read error. V is TRBV19 and J is TRBJ2-7; 10 nucleotides align to TRBD2. This CDR3 is 15 amino acids long. Germline values: CDR1 LNHDA, CDR2 SQIVND (reference sequence). The CDR3 DNA sequence: TGTGCCAGTAGCATAGGCCTCTGGACTAGCGGCGAGCAGTACTTC. This sequence encodes CASSIGLWTSGEQYF.

This chain links TRBV9 with TRBJ1-2, with TRBD1 as a possible D gene (6 bases). The CDR3 is made up of 16 amino acids. Trimming stripped 4 bases from V and 0 bases from J, with 16 bases between. From germline, CDR1 is SGDLS and CDR2 YYNGEE. In DNA, the CDR3 is TGTGCCAGCAGCACTTTGGAGGCAGGGGCTAACTATGGCTACACCTTC. It encodes CASSTLEAGANYGYTF.

J is TRBJ2-1 and V is TRBV5-1; 9 bases agree with TRBD2. CDR1 and CDR2 (germline): SGHRS, YFSETQ. The ends lost 0 bases at V and 9 bases at J; junction bases unmatched: 7. The CDR3 is 15 amino acids. This chain's CDR3 is CASSLESSGKFEQFF. CDR3 coding DNA: TGCGCCAGCAGCTTGGAGTCTAGCGGGAAATTTGAGCAGTTCTTC.

The chain recombines TRBV9 with TRBJ2-1; 9 nucleotides match TRBD1. Germline-derived CDR1 and CDR2 are SGDLS and YYNGEE. CDR3 length: 14 amino acids. J gave up 7 bases and V 0 bases, and 2 bases lay outside the gene matches. The CDR3 coding sequence is TGTGCCAGCAGCGTAGGGGGACAGGGAAATGAGCAGTTCTTC. It yields the protein CASSVGGQGNEQFF.

V is TRBV9 and J is TRBJ2-1; a possible D gene is TRBD1 (6 bases). Germline loops: CDR1 SGDLS, CDR2 YYNGEE. V was cut by 3 bases and J by 4 bases, with 23 bases left in between. There are 18 residues in the CDR3. CDR3 loop: CASSAPDSFAGVYNEQFF. The CDR3 DNA sequence: TGTGCCAGCAGCGCCCCAGACTCCTTTGCAGGGGTATACAATGAGCAGTTCTTC.

Concerning this clone: Other DNA sequences in this sample translate to the same CDR3. This chain links TRBV30 with TRBJ1-6, with 8 bases fitting TRBD1. Germline V gene lookup returns CDR1 GTSNPN and CDR2 SVGIG (reference sequence). This CDR3 spans 15 amino acids. Trimming cost V 3 bases and J 6 bases; bases outside gene matches: 7. The CDR3 protein is CAWSSDRAGNSPLHF. Here the CDR3 DNA reads TGTGCCTGGAGCTCGGACAGGGCCGGTAATTCACCCCTCCACTTT. Together with reference TRBV30 and TRBJ1-6, the CDR3 gives the full variable domain: SQTIHQWPATLVQPVGSPLSLECTVEGTSNPNLYWYRQAAGRGLQLLFYSVGIGQISSEVPQNLSASRPQDRQFILSSKKLLLSDSGFYLCAWSSDRAGNSPLHFGNGTRLTVT.